The clone carrying this T cell receptor (beta chain) was seen a few times. Its specificity is unknown. The source of the sample is a study of blood T cells in healthy people across ages. Findings of the study overall: Observed TCR beta diversity per million T cells went down as age went up. This fall followed a roughly linear course with age.

Primers used in a second PCR of roughly 6 to 11 cycles were a sample-barcoded 5' primer and a J-beta primer mix. MiXCR, run by TCRdb on the 5' RACE reads, gives a single entry per CDR3 protein. The data hold approximately 1.5 million distinct CDR3 sequences, with 30% to 40% observed a single time. Per individual sample, total RNA of at least 5.5 micrograms was extracted. Sequenced sample: blood. The receptor's source is a woman aged 30 to 39 in good health.

The DNA for the CDR3 is TGCAGTGCTAGTCTCCTGGGGGGGGCCAACGTCCTGACTTTC. This gives the protein CSASLLGGANVLTF. The chain uses TRBV20-1 and TRBJ2-6; D is unresolved. The V and J ends lost 3 bases and 4 bases respectively, with 10 bases between them. Germline V lookup: CDR1 DFQATT, CDR2 SNEGSKA (reference sequence). This CDR3 region has 14 residues.